A single sample gave rise to the 32 T cell receptor beta chains below, sequenced in a study of blood T cell repertoires in COVID-19. Assay used: immunoSEQ multiplex PCR; TCRdb lists only in-frame clones, some missing. This sample has about 110,000 clones, with 88% found just once. The sample taken for sequencing was peripheral blood. The receptors were sampled from a woman in her forties or fifties with acute or convalescent COVID-19.

CDR3 bases: TGTGCCAGCAGCCTGGGACAGGTGGTAGGCTACACCTTC. Its translation is CASSLGQVVGYTF. The chain couples TRBV12-3 or TRBV12-4 to TRBJ1-2, with 8 bases that match TRBD1. The CDR3 consists of 13 residues. V trimming: 6 bases; J trimming: 8 bases; junction bases outside the gene matches: 8.

This chain connects TRBV5-8 to TRBJ1-4; 9 bases agree with TRBD1. V shed 4 bases and J 6 bases; nucleotides not matched to a gene: 10. Germline V gene sequence: CDR1 SGHTS, CDR2 YDEGEE. The CDR3 contains 16 residues. CDR3 residues: CASSTKGQGRDEKLFF. The CDR3 DNA sequence: TGTGCCAGCAGCACGAAGGGACAGGGACGGGATGAAAAACTGTTTTTT.

This chain links TRBV9 with TRBJ1-1, with 8 bases lining up with TRBD1. This CDR3 region has 15 residues. CDR1 is SGDLS and CDR2 is YYNGEE in the germline V gene. The trim removed 0 bases at V and 5 bases at J, leaving 6 bases unmatched. The CDR3 here is CASSVGGQGETEAFF. As DNA, the CDR3 is TGTGCCAGCAGCGTAGGAGGACAGGGAGAAACTGAAGCTTTCTTT.

The rearrangement links TRBV5-1 to TRBJ2-7, with TRBD1 matching 7 bases. In germline, CDR1 is SGHRS, CDR2 YFSETQ. This CDR3 has 15 residues. The V and J ends lost 1 base and 5 bases, in that order; junction bases with no gene match: 9. The CDR3, as DNA: TGCGCCAGCAGCTTGTTTAAGAACAGGGGCCACGAGCAGTACTTC. This encodes CASSLFKNRGHEQYF.

V gene TRBV7-2 combines with J gene TRBJ2-7; no clear D. V lost 4 bases and J 5 bases, leaving 15 bases between the germline ends. The CDR3 extends over 14 amino acids. From germline, CDR1 is SGHTA and CDR2 FQGNSA. This CDR3 reads CASSSQRYSDEQYF. The CDR3, as DNA: TGTGCCAGCAGCTCCCAGAGGTATTCGGACGAGCAGTACTTC.

The chain is built from TRBV6-5 and TRBJ1-5, with unresolved D. This CDR3 has 12 residues. Trimming left V 9 bases short and J 10 bases short, with 16 bases between. Germline V gives CDR1 MNHEY, CDR2 SVGAGI. CDR3 loop: CASNLNSRPQHF. CDR3 coding DNA: TGTGCCAGTAACCTTAATAGTCGACCCCAGCATTTT.

The chain recombines TRBV19 with TRBJ2-6; TRBD1 is a possible D gene (5 bases). V lost 4 bases and J lost 0, with 13 bases in between. The V gene's germline CDR1 is LNHDA and CDR2 SQIVND (reference sequence). The length of the CDR3 is 17 residues. This chain's CDR3 is CASSTQDTYSGANVLTF. The CDR3 coding sequence is TGTGCCAGTAGTACCCAGGACACCTACTCTGGGGCCAACGTCCTGACTTTC.

V usage is TRBV7-2 and J usage is TRBJ2-3, with 8 bases that match TRBD1. Germline loops: CDR1 SGHTA, CDR2 FQGNSA. J was trimmed by 0 bases and V by 4 bases; bases with no gene match: 3. CDR3 length equals 15 residues. In DNA form, the CDR3 reads TGTGCCAGCAGCTCGACAGGGGTTAGCACAGATACGCAGTATTTT. It codes for CASSSTGVSTDTQYF.

This clone was observed a single time. J is TRBJ1-4 and V is TRBV11-2; D ambiguous. The CDR3 extends over 13 amino acids. Germline V lookup: CDR1 SGHAT, CDR2 FQNNGV. Trimming removed 1 base from V and 5 bases from J, with 5 bases in between. The CDR3 bases are TGTGCCAGCAGCTTAGTACGGAATGAAAAACTGTTTTTT. This sequence encodes CASSLVRNEKLFF. The full variable domain, rest sourced from reference TRBV11-2 and TRBJ1-4, is EAGVAQSPRYKIIEKRQSVAFWCNPISGHATLYWYQQILGQGPKLLIQFQNNGVVDDSQLPKDRFSAERLKGVDSTLKIQPAKLEDSAVYLCASSLVRNEKLFFGSGTQLSVL.

The V gene is TRBV19, the J gene TRBJ1-1; D uncertain. V dropped 5 bases and J dropped 4 bases, with 11 bases sitting between them. This CDR3 has 13 residues. CDR1 and CDR2 (germline): LNHDA, SQIVND (reference sequence). The CDR3 protein is CASSEKGGTEAFF. As DNA, the CDR3 is TGTGCCAGTAGTGAGAAAGGAGGCACTGAAGCTTTCTTT.

This clone was seen only a few times. The chain joins TRBV4-1 to TRBJ1-5; unclear D gene. Germline V gene lookup returns CDR1 MGHRA and CDR2 YSYEKL. The CDR3 is made up of 15 amino acids. V lost 0 bases and J 3 bases, leaving 9 bases between the germline ends. CDR3 sequence: CASSQDVRPNQPQHF. The DNA of the CDR3 is TGCGCCAGCAGCCAAGACGTCAGGCCCAATCAGCCCCAGCATTTT.

This clone was detected once. Other DNA sequences in the same sample also yield this CDR3. The J gene is TRBJ2-3, the V gene TRBV3-1 (or the pseudogene TRBV3-2); 8 nucleotides line up with TRBD2. The CDR3 consists of 13 residues. Trimming took 4 bases from V and 4 from J; bases not matched to a gene: 1. The germline gives CDR1 LGHDT, CDR2 YNNKEL (reference sequence). The CDR3 DNA reads as TGTGCCAGCAGCCCACTAGCGGCAGATACGCAGTATTTT. This sequence encodes CASSPLAADTQYF.

The chain uses TRBV6-1 and TRBJ1-2, with D hard to call. The germline gives CDR1 MNHNS, CDR2 SASEGT. The V end was cut by 0 bases, the J end by 5 bases, with 7 bases between. CDR3 size: 13 residues. CDR3 in DNA: TGTGCCAGCAGTGAAGCACCGGGATATGGCTACACCTTC. Its protein product is CASSEAPGYGYTF.

This chain links TRBV20-1 with TRBJ2-7; weak D call: TRBD2 (6 bases). The CDR3 covers 13 residues. Per germline, CDR1 DFQATT and CDR2 SNEGSKA (reference sequence). V lost 3 bases to trimming and J lost 2 bases, with 11 bases between them. The CDR3: CSASAGEAYEQYF. The CDR3 DNA is TGCAGTGCTAGTGCCGGGGAGGCCTACGAGCAGTACTTC.

The chain couples TRBV5-1 to TRBJ2-1; tentative D call: TRBD2 (5 bases). V lost 2 bases and J 2 bases, leaving 11 bases between the germline ends. CDR1 is SGHRS and CDR2 is YFSETQ in the germline V gene. This CDR3 contains 15 residues. The CDR3 here is CASSFGPGTYNEQFF. CDR3 sequence (DNA): TGCGCCAGCAGCTTCGGGCCCGGGACCTACAATGAGCAGTTCTTC.

The rearrangement links TRBV6-4 to TRBJ2-3, with D unclear. The CDR3 is 11 amino acids. The germline V and J ends were trimmed by 11 bases and 0 bases, with 6 bases remaining between them. Germline assignment: CDR1 MRHNA and CDR2 SNTAGT. CDR3: CAAGSTDTQYF. In DNA, the CDR3 is TGTGCCGCCGGGAGCACAGATACGCAGTATTTT.

V is TRBV3-1 (or the pseudogene TRBV3-2) and J is TRBJ2-7; 7 nucleotides align to TRBD2. Unmatched junction bases numbered 3, after V lost 4 bases and J lost 9 bases. The germline V gene has CDR1 LGHDT and CDR2 YNNKEL (reference sequence). This CDR3 comprises 11 residues. In DNA form, the CDR3 reads TGTGCCAGCAGCCGGGGGGGGTGGCAGTACTTC. Its translation: CASSRGGWQYF.

V gene TRBV3-1 (or the pseudogene TRBV3-2) combines with J gene TRBJ2-3, with 7 bases that match TRBD1. From germline, CDR1 is LGHDT and CDR2 YNNKEL (reference sequence). The CDR3 extends over 13 amino acids. The CDR3 region is CASRAGGSDTQYF. As DNA, the CDR3 is TGTGCTTCTAGGGCAGGGGGATCAGATACGCAGTATTTT.

This clone was seen only a few times. The chain links TRBV29-1 to TRBJ2-5, with D perhaps TRBD2 (5 bases). V was clipped by 4 bases and J by 4 bases, with 10 bases between them. CDR3 length: 12 residues. The germline V gene encodes CDR1 SQVTM and CDR2 ANQGSEA. The DNA of the CDR3 is TGCAGCGTTGGTGAACTAGGAGAGACCCAGTACTTC. Its protein product is CSVGELGETQYF.

This clone is a singleton in its sample. The chain has TRBV25-1 and TRBJ1-4; D gene unclear. Between the trimmed V and J ends, which lost 2 bases and 5 bases, there was a span of 6 bases. Germline CDR1 MGHDK, CDR2 SYGVNS. CDR3 size: 13 residues. CDR3 DNA: TGTGCCAGCAGTGAACCCAGGAATGAAAAACTGTTTTTT. It yields the protein CASSEPRNEKLFF.

This sequence joins TRBV27 and TRBJ2-1; TRBD1 agrees at 9 bases. The CDR3 has 14 residues. The ends lost 6 bases at V and 3 bases at J; junction bases unmatched: 3. Germline CDR1 reads MNHEY; CDR2 reads SMNVEV (reference sequence). CDR3 amino acids: CASSRTGDYNEQFF. The CDR3 region has the DNA TGTGCCAGCAGCAGGACAGGGGACTACAATGAGCAGTTCTTC.

This CDR3 is CSASQQGRSYEQYF. DNA of the CDR3: TGCAGTGCTAGTCAACAGGGTCGCTCCTACGAGCAGTACTTC. This chain links TRBV20-1 with TRBJ2-7, with D tentatively TRBD1 (6 bases). Germline V lookup: CDR1 DFQATT, CDR2 SNEGSKA (reference sequence). V lost 3 bases, J lost 0 bases, and 12 bases lay in between. This CDR3 region has 14 residues.

This chain uses TRBV28 with TRBJ2-7, with a weak D call TRBD1 (6 bases). CDR1 and CDR2 from the germline V gene are MDHEN and SYDVKM. This CDR3 comprises 15 residues. The V gene lost 6 bases and the J gene lost 2 bases, with 17 bases spanning the gap. The CDR3 nucleotides read TGTGCCAGCAGGACCATCCGGGACACACCCTACGAGCAGTACTTC. It translates to CASRTIRDTPYEQYF.

A single count supports this clone. The chain uses TRBV5-1 and TRBJ2-1, with 7 bases identical to TRBD2. Germline lookup yields CDR1 SGHRS and CDR2 YFSETQ. The CDR3 length is 16 residues. V lost 4 bases, J lost 9 bases, and 16 bases stayed unmatched. This CDR3 is CASSHFQSGRATEQFF. In DNA, the CDR3 is TGCGCCAGCAGCCACTTCCAAAGTGGGAGGGCCACTGAGCAGTTCTTC.

The rearrangement links TRBV5-1 to TRBJ2-7; 9 positions agree with TRBD1. The J segment lost 2 bases and the V segment lost 4 bases, leaving 7 bases of the junction unmatched. This CDR3 region has 15 residues. Germline CDR1 reads SGHRS; CDR2 reads YFSETQ. The CDR3 DNA follows: TGCGCCAGCAGCGGTGGACAGGGGAGGCCCTACGAGCAGTACTTC. Amino acids: CASSGGQGRPYEQYF.

This chain joins TRBV2 and TRBJ1-1, with TRBD1 matching over 11 bases. The CDR3 is 17 amino acids. V shed 5 bases and J 6 bases; nucleotides not matched to a gene: 14. The germline gives CDR1 SNHLY, CDR2 FYNNEI. Here the CDR3 DNA reads TGTGCCAGCAGTACGCGGACAGGGGGCCGTACACGTCCTGAAGCTTTCTTT. The encoded protein is CASSTRTGGRTRPEAFF.

The chain employs TRBV6-5 and TRBJ2-7, with TRBD1 matching 8 bases. The CDR3 runs to 13 residues. J lost 12 bases, V lost 9 bases, and 16 bases had no gene match. Germline V lookup: CDR1 MNHEY, CDR2 SVGAGI. CDR3 sequence: CASSKRQGYVRYF. The CDR3 coding sequence is TGTGCCAGTAGCAAGAGACAGGGGTACGTTAGGTACTTC.

The rearrangement links TRBV28 to TRBJ1-1; D unclear. Germline V CDR1 and CDR2: MDHEN, SYDVKM. The CDR3 contains 14 residues. Trimming took off 2 bases at V and 1 base at J, with 8 bases between the two ends. For the CDR3, the DNA is TGTGCCAGCAGTTTAGCGAGCTGGAACACTGAAGCTTTCTTT. This codes for CASSLASWNTEAFF.

The chain is built from TRBV28 and TRBJ2-1, with D tentatively TRBD2 (6 bases). V lost 5 bases and J lost 12, with 17 bases in between. The length of the CDR3 is 13 residues. Germline V gene sequence: CDR1 MDHEN, CDR2 SYDVKM. The CDR3 DNA reads as TGTGCCAGCAGTGGGGCTGACCCGGGAGTGCAGTTCTTC. This sequence encodes CASSGADPGVQFF.

The chain is built from TRBV15 and TRBJ2-5; 11 bases fit TRBD2. The CDR3 is 15 amino acids. The ends lost 5 bases at V and 5 bases at J; junction bases unmatched: 7. Germline loops: CDR1 LNHNV, CDR2 YYDKDF (reference sequence). The CDR3 sequence: CATSFRTSGHETQYF. For the CDR3, the DNA is TGTGCCACCAGCTTCAGGACTAGCGGGCACGAGACCCAGTACTTC.

This chain uses TRBV19 with TRBJ2-1; 8 bases are a match to TRBD2. Germline CDR1 is LNHDA and CDR2 is SQIVND (reference sequence). The CDR3 is made up of 16 amino acids. J was trimmed by 8 bases and V by 3 bases; bases with no gene match: 12. The CDR3 reads CASSIQTGLVLDEQFF. The CDR3 region has the DNA TGTGCCAGTAGTATTCAGACGGGACTAGTTCTCGATGAGCAGTTCTTC.

V usage is TRBV19 and J usage is TRBJ2-3; D unclear. The germline V and J ends were trimmed by 1 base and 0 bases, with 5 bases remaining between them. The CDR3 contains 14 residues. Germline assignment: CDR1 LNHDA and CDR2 SQIVND (reference sequence). Here the CDR3 reads CASSIAQSTDTQYF. Here the CDR3 DNA reads TGTGCCAGTAGTATAGCCCAGAGCACAGATACGCAGTATTTT.